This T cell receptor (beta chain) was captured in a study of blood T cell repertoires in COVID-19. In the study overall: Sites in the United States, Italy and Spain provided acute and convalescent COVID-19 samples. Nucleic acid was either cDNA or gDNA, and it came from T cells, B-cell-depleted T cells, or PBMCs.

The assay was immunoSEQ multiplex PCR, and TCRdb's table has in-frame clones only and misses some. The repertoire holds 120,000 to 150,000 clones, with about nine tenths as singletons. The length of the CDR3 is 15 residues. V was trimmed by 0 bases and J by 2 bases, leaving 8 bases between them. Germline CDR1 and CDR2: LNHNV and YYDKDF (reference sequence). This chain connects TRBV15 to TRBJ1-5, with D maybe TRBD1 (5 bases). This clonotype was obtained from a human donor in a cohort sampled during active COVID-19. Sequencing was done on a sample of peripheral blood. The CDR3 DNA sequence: TGTGCCACCAGCAGAGACCAGACAGGCAATCAGCCCCAGCATTTT. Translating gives CATSRDQTGNQPQHF.